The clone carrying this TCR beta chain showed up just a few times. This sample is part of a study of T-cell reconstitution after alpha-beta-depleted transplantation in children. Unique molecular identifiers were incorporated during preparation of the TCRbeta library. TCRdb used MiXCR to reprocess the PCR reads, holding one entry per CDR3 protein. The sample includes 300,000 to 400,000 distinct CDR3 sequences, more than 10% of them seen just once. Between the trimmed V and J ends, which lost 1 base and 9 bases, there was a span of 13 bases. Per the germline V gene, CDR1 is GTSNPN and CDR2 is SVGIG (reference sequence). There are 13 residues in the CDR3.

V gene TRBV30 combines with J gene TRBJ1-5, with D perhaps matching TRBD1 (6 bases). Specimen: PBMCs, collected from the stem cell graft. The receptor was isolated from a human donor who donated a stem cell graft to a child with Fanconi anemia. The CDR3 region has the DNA TGTGCCTGGAGTGAGGGGGAAGAATTGCCCCAGCATTTT. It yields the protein CAWSEGEELPQHF.